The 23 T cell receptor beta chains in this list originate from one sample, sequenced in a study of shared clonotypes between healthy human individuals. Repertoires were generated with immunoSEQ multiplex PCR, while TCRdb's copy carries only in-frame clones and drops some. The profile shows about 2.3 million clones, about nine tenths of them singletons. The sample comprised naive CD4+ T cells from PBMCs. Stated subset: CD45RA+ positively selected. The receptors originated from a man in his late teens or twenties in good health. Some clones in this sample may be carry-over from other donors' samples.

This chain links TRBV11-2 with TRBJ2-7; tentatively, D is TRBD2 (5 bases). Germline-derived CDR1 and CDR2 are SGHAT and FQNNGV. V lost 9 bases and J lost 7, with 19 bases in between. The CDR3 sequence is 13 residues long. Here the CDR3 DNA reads TGTGCCAGTACACCGGGCCTCCCGGGGGAGCAGTACTTC. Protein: CASTPGLPGEQYF.

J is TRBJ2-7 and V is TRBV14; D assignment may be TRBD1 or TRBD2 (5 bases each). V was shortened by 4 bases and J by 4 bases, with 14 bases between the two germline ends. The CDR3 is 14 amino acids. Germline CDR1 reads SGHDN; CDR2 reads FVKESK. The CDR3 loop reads CASSPPGRPYEQYF. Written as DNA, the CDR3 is TGTGCCAGCAGCCCTCCGGGACGGCCGTACGAGCAGTACTTC. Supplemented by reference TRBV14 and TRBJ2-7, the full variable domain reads EAGVTQFPSHSVIEKGQTVTLRCDPISGHDNLYWYRRVMGKEIKFLLHFVKESKQDESGMPNNRFLAERTGGTYSTLKVQPAELEDSGVYFCASSPPGRPYEQYFGPGTRLTVT.

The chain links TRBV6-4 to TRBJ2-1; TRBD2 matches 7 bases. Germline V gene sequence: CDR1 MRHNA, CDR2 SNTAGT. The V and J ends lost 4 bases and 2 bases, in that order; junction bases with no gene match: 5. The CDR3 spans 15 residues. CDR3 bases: TGTGCCAGCAGTGGCGCAAGCGGGGCCTACAATGAGCAGTTCTTC. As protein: CASSGASGAYNEQFF.

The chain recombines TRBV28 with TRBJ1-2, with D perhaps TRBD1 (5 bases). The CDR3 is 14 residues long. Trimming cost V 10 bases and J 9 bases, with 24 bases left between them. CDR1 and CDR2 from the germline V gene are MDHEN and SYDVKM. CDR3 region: CAIGTGLSRMSYTF. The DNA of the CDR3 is TGTGCCATCGGTACAGGTTTATCCAGGATGAGCTACACCTTC.

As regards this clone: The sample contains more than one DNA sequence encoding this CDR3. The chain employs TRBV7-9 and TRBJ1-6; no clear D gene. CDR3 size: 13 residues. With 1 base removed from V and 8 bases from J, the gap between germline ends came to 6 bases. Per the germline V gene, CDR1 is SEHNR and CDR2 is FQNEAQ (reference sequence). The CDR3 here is CASSLDADSPLHF. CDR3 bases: TGTGCCAGCAGCTTAGACGCGGATTCACCCCTCCACTTT.

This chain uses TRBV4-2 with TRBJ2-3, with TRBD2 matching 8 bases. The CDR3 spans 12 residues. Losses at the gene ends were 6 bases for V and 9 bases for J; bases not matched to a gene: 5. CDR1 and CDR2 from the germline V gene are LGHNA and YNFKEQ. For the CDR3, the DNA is TGTGCCAGCAGACCAAGCGGGAGAACGCAGTATTTT. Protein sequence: CASRPSGRTQYF.

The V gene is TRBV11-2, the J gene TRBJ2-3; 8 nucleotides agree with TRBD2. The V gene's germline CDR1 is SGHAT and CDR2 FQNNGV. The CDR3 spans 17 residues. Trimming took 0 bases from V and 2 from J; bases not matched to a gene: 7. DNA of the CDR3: TGTGCCAGCAGCTTAGATAAGCAGCGGGGGACCACAGATACGCAGTATTTT. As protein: CASSLDKQRGTTDTQYF.

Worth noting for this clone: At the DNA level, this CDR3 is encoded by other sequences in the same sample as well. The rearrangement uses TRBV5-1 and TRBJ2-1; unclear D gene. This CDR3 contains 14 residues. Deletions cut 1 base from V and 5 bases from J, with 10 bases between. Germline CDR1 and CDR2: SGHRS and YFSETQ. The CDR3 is CASSLLGGNNEQFF. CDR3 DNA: TGCGCCAGCAGCTTGTTGGGTGGGAACAATGAGCAGTTCTTC.

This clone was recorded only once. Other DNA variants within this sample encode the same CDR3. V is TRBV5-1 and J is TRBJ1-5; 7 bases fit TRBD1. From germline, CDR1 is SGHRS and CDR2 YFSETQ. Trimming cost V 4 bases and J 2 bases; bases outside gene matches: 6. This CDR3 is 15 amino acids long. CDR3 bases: TGCGCCAGCAGCCCGTCAGGGGGGGGCAATCAGCCCCAGCATTTT. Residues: CASSPSGGGNQPQHF.

For the CDR3, the DNA is TGTGCCAGCAGACCGGGCAGATTCAACACCGGGGAGCTGTTTTTT. Protein sequence: CASRPGRFNTGELFF. V gene TRBV28 combines with J gene TRBJ2-2, with unresolved D. Trimming took 6 bases from V and 2 from J, leaving 13 bases between them. CDR1 and CDR2 (germline): MDHEN, SYDVKM. The CDR3 loop spans 15 amino acids.

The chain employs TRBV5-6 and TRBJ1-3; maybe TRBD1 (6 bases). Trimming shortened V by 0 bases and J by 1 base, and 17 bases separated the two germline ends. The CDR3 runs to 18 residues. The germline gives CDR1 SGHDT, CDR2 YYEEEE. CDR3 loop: CASSLEFPRGVSGNTIYF. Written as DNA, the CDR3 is TGTGCCAGCAGCTTGGAATTCCCCAGGGGTGTATCTGGAAACACCATATATTTT. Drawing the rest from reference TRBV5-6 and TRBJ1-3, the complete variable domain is DAGVTQSPTHLIKTRGQQVTLRCSPKSGHDTVSWYQQALGQGPQFIFQYYEEEERQRGNFPDRFSGHQFPNYSSELNVNALLLGDSALYLCASSLEFPRGVSGNTIYFGEGSWLTVV.

CDR3 sequence: CASSLVRVGGTYNEQFF. For the CDR3, the DNA is TGTGCCAGCAGCTTAGTTCGGGTGGGAGGTACCTACAATGAGCAGTTCTTC. The genes are TRBV7-2 and TRBJ2-1, with D perhaps matching TRBD2 (6 bases). This CDR3 spans 17 amino acids. The germline CDR1 and CDR2 sequences are SGHTA and FQGNSA. V dropped 1 base and J dropped 2 bases, with 15 bases sitting between them.

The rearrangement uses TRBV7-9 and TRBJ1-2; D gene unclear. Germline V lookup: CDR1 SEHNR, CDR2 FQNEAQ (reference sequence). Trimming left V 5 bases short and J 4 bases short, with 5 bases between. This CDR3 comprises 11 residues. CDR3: CASSPSYGYTF. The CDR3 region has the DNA TGTGCCAGCAGCCCCTCCTATGGCTACACCTTC.

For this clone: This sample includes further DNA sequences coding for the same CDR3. CDR3 coding DNA: TGTGCCAGCAGCTTAGGATCTGGGGCCAACGTCCTGACTTTC. This sequence encodes CASSLGSGANVLTF. The chain links TRBV7-9 to TRBJ2-6, with D unresolved. The germline V gene has CDR1 SEHNR and CDR2 FQNEAQ (reference sequence). V lost 1 base and J lost 1, with 2 bases in between. The CDR3 extends over 14 amino acids.

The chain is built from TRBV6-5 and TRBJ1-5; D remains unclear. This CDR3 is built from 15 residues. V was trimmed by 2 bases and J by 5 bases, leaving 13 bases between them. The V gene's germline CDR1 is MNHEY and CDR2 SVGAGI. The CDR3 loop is CASSYKREPDQPQHF. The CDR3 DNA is TGTGCCAGCAGTTACAAGAGAGAACCGGATCAGCCCCAGCATTTT.

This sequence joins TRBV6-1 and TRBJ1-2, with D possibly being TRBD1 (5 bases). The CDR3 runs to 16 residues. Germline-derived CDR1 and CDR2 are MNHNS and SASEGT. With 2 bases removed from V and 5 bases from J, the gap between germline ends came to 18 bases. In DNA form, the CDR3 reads TGTGCCAGCAGTGAACAAGCAGGGCTAGACCTATATGGCTACACCTTC. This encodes CASSEQAGLDLYGYTF.

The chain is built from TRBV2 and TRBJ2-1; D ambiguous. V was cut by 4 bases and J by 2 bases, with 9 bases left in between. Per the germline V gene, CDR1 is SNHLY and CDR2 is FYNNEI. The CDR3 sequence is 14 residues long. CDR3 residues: CASSAAVAYNEQFF. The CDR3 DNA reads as TGTGCCAGCAGTGCGGCGGTAGCCTACAATGAGCAGTTCTTC. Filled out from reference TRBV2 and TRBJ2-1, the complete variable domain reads EPEVTQTPSHQVTQMGQEVILRCVPISNHLYFYWYRQILGQKVEFLVSFYNNEISEKSEIFDDQFSVERPDGSNFTLKIRSTKLEDSAMYFCASSAAVAYNEQFFGPGTRLTVL.

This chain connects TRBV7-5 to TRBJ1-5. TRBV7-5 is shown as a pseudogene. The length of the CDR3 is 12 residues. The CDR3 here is CARSLNEQPQHF. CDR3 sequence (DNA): TGTGCCAGAAGCTTAAATGAACAGCCCCAGCATTTT.

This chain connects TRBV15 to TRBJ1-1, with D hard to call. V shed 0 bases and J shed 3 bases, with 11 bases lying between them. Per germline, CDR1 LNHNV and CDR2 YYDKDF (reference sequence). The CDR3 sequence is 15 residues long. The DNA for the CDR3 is TGTGCCACCAGCAGAGATGGTGTGGACTACACTGAAGCTTTCTTT. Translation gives CATSRDGVDYTEAFF.

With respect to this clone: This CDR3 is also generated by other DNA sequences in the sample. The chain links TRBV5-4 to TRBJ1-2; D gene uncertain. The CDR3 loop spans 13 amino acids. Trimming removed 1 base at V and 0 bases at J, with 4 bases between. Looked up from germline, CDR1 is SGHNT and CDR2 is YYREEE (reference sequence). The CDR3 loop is CASSLSANYGYTF. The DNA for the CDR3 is TGTGCCAGCAGCTTGTCTGCTAACTATGGCTACACCTTC. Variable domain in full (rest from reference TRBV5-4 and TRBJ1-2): ETGVTQSPTHLIKTRGQQVTLRCSSQSGHNTVSWYQQALGQGPQFIFQYYREEENGRGNFPPRFSGLQFPNYSSELNVNALELDDSALYLCASSLSANYGYTFGSGTRLTVV.

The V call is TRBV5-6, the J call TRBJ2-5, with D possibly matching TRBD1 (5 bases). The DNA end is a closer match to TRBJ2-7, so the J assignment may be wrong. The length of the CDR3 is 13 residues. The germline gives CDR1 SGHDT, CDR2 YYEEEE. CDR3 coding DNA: TGTGCCAGCAGCTCAAGGGGCTCCTACGAGCAGTACTTC. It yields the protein CASSSRGSYEQYF.

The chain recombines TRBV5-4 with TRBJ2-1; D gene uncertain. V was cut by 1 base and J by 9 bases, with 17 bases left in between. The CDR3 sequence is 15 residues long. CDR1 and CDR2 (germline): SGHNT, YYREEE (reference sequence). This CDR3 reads CASSLSFVNSAEQFF. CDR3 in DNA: TGTGCCAGCAGCTTGTCCTTTGTCAACTCAGCTGAGCAGTTCTTC.

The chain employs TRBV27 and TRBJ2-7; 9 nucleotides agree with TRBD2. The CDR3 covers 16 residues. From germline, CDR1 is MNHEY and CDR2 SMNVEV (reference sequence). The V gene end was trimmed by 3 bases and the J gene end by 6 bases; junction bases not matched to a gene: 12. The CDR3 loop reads CASSFRLAGIRGEQYF. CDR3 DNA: TGTGCCAGCAGTTTCCGGCTAGCGGGGATTCGGGGCGAGCAGTACTTC.